One and the same sample provided the 10 T cell receptor beta chains below, sequenced in a study of T cells after yellow fever vaccination. MiXCR, run by TCRdb on the 5' RACE reads, gives a single entry per CDR3 protein. The sample holds just under 600,000 distinct CDR3 sequences, less than 15% seen once. Sequencing was performed on PBMCs, taken on the day of the yellow fever booster vaccination. The receptors derive from a man aged 25 to 40 who received the YFV17D yellow fever vaccine.

The rearrangement joins TRBV28 to TRBJ1-5, with D hard to call. This CDR3 has 14 amino acids. CDR1 and CDR2 from the germline V gene are MDHEN and SYDVKM. V lost 3 bases and J lost 3, with 9 bases in between. CDR3 protein: CASSLGELNQPQHF. DNA of the CDR3: TGTGCCAGCAGTTTGGGAGAGCTCAATCAGCCCCAGCATTTT.

The CDR3 protein is CATSGPPGLAGGGTDTQYF. For the CDR3, the DNA is TGTGCCACCAGCGGACCCCCGGGACTAGCGGGAGGAGGCACAGATACGCAGTATTTT. The gene calls are TRBV15 and TRBJ2-3; 15 bases match TRBD2. Germline V gene data show CDR1 as LNHNV and CDR2 as YYDKDF (reference sequence). Losses at the gene ends were 5 bases for V and 1 base for J; bases not matched to a gene: 10. This CDR3 region has 19 residues.

The genes are TRBV10-3 and TRBJ1-3; D is unresolved. The CDR3 sequence is 14 residues long. Germline V gene data show CDR1 as ENHRY and CDR2 as SYGVKD. V lost 2 bases to trimming and J lost 0 bases, with 5 bases between them. CDR3 in DNA: TGTGCCATCAGTGAGCAGTCCTCTGGAAACACCATATATTTT. The encoded protein is CAISEQSSGNTIYF.

This clonotype has more than one count but fewer than ten. The genes are TRBV5-1 and TRBJ2-7; 8 bases are shared with TRBD1. This CDR3 has 15 amino acids. CDR1 is SGHRS and CDR2 is YFSETQ in the germline V gene. V gave up 2 bases and J gave up 0 bases; unmatched junction bases: 4. The CDR3 here is CASSFRGPSSYEQYF. The CDR3 DNA reads as TGCGCCAGCAGCTTCAGGGGGCCCAGCTCCTACGAGCAGTACTTC.

V is TRBV28 and J is TRBJ2-3; no firm D call. Trimming stripped 2 bases from V and 5 bases from J, with 11 bases between. Germline CDR1 MDHEN, CDR2 SYDVKM. This CDR3 comprises 14 residues. The CDR3 nucleotides read TGTGCCAGCAGTTTAATGGGTTCCGGAGATACGCAGTATTTT. It specifies CASSLMGSGDTQYF.

The CDR3 DNA reads TGCAGTGCGAGACGGACTAGCGCTTACGAGCAGTACTTC. Protein sequence: CSARRTSAYEQYF. V usage is TRBV20-1 and J usage is TRBJ2-7; 9 nucleotides align to TRBD2. V was pared by 6 bases and J by 4 bases, with 7 bases of the junction left unmatched. Germline V CDR1 and CDR2: DFQATT, SNEGSKA (reference sequence). The CDR3 extends over 13 amino acids.

The sample holds a few counts of this clonotype. The V gene is TRBV12-3 or TRBV12-4, the J gene TRBJ2-1; possible D gene TRBD1, 5 bases. Trimming took off 3 bases at V and 5 bases at J, with 14 bases between the two ends. The CDR3 consists of 15 residues. CDR3 DNA sequence: TGTGCCAGCAGTTTCATAGGACAATGGGACAATGAGCAGTTCTTC. It translates to CASSFIGQWDNEQFF.

This clonotype was seen a handful of times. This rearrangement joins TRBV20-1 to TRBJ2-1, with D possibly TRBD2 on 5 matching bases. Germline assignment: CDR1 DFQATT and CDR2 SNEGSKA (reference sequence). V lost 1 base and J lost 2, with 15 bases in between. The CDR3 totals 16 residues. The CDR3 protein is CSARGASRFTYNEQFF. As DNA, the CDR3 is TGCAGTGCTAGAGGGGCTAGCAGGTTTACCTACAATGAGCAGTTCTTC.

This clonotype was observed a handful of times. The chain recombines TRBV28 with TRBJ2-7; 7 nucleotides align to TRBD2. CDR1 is MDHEN, CDR2 SYDVKM, per germline. The trim removed 5 bases at V and 5 bases at J, leaving 6 bases unmatched. The CDR3 has 13 residues. The chain's CDR3 is CASSVAGTNEQYF. As DNA, the CDR3 is TGTGCCAGCAGTGTAGCGGGCACCAACGAGCAGTACTTC.

In DNA form, the CDR3 reads TGTGCCAGCAGTCTGTGGGCGGGGGACAATGAGCAGTTCTTC. It specifies CASSLWAGDNEQFF. The chain employs TRBV7-2 and TRBJ2-1; 7 bases fit TRBD2. Trimming cost V 6 bases and J 5 bases; bases outside gene matches: 7. CDR1 is SGHTA, CDR2 FQGNSA, per germline. The CDR3 spans 14 residues. The variable domain in full, with the rest retrieved from reference TRBV7-2 and TRBJ2-1, is GAGVSQSPSNKVTEKGKDVELRCDPISGHTALYWYRQSLGQGLEFLIYFQGNSAPDKSGLPSDRFSAERTGGSVSTLTIQRTQQEDSAVYLCASSLWAGDNEQFFGPGTRLTVL.